One sample yielded the 29 T cell receptor beta chains listed below, sequenced in a study of blood T cell repertoires in COVID-19. Sequenced by immunoSEQ multiplex PCR; TCRdb stores in-frame clones only, minus some. The sample lists about 270,000 clones, about nine tenths occurring once. The specimen was PBMCs or T cells enriched from blood (not recorded which). These receptor sequences come from a woman between 45 and 65 years old who had recovered from COVID-19.

V is TRBV14 and J is TRBJ2-1; TRBD2 matches 10 bases. CDR3 length: 15 amino acids. The V gene end was trimmed by 6 bases and the J gene end by 0 bases; junction bases not matched to a gene: 2. CDR1 SGHDN and CDR2 FVKESK come from the germline V gene. The CDR3 DNA sequence: TGTGCCAGCAGACTAGCGGGAAGCTCCTACAATGAGCAGTTCTTC. Amino acid sequence: CASRLAGSSYNEQFF.

J is TRBJ2-5 and V is TRBV27; 7 bases align to TRBD2. V was clipped by 4 bases and J by 7 bases; unmatched bases: 3. The CDR3 totals 12 residues. Germline V lookup: CDR1 MNHEY, CDR2 SMNVEV (reference sequence). In DNA, the CDR3 is TGTGCCAGCAGTTCAGGCGGGGGGACCCAGTACTTC. This encodes CASSSGGGTQYF.

The table lists this clone with a few counts. The chain employs TRBV9 and TRBJ2-5; no clear D. The germline CDR1 and CDR2 sequences are SGDLS and YYNGEE. The CDR3 sequence is 14 residues long. V shed 3 bases and J shed 0 bases, with 9 bases lying between them. CDR3 sequence: CASSARPYQETQYF. The CDR3 nucleotides read TGTGCCAGCAGCGCCCGTCCCTACCAAGAGACCCAGTACTTC.

J is TRBJ2-1 and V is TRBV7-9; D not resolved. V gave up 4 bases and J gave up 0 bases, with 16 bases separating them. Germline-derived CDR1 and CDR2 are SEHNR and FQNEAQ (reference sequence). The CDR3 is 17 amino acids. The CDR3 DNA reads as TGTGCCAGCAGCTCCGAAGACATACCGAGCTCCTACAATGAGCAGTTCTTC. Encoded protein: CASSSEDIPSSYNEQFF.

V is TRBV5-4 and J is TRBJ2-1, with 10 positions matching TRBD2. Trimming removed 0 bases from V and 15 bases from J; junction bases left unmatched: 12. From germline, CDR1 is SGHNT and CDR2 YYREEE (reference sequence). There are 15 residues in the CDR3. The chain's CDR3 is CASSLVAGGPVLLFF. The CDR3 coding sequence is TGTGCCAGCAGCTTGGTAGCGGGAGGACCCGTTTTGCTGTTCTTC.

The rearrangement links TRBV28 to TRBJ2-7; 7 bases map to TRBD1. Germline CDR1 reads MDHEN; CDR2 reads SYDVKM. V gave up 7 bases and J gave up 5 bases; unmatched junction bases: 5. The CDR3 covers 12 residues. The CDR3 nucleotides are TGTGCCAGCACAGACAGGGTACACGAGCAGTACTTC. Encoded protein: CASTDRVHEQYF. The full variable domain, its missing parts supplied by reference TRBV28 and TRBJ2-7, is DVKVTQSSRYLVKRTGEKVFLECVQDMDHENMFWYRQDPGLGLRLIYFSYDVKMKEKGDIPEGYSVSREKKERFSLILESASTNQTSMYLCASTDRVHEQYFGPGTRLTVT.

The gene calls are TRBV30 and TRBJ2-4, with 13 bases that match TRBD2. J was trimmed by 0 bases and V by 5 bases; bases with no gene match: 10. Germline V gives CDR1 GTSNPN, CDR2 SVGIG (reference sequence). There are 18 residues in the CDR3. The CDR3 coding sequence is TGTGCCTGGGGAAGGGGGACTAGCGGGAAAGTAGCCAAAAACATTCAGTACTTC. Its protein product is CAWGRGTSGKVAKNIQYF.

This rearrangement joins TRBV28 to TRBJ2-7, with D possibly matching TRBD2 (6 bases). The CDR3 contains 14 residues. From germline, CDR1 is MDHEN and CDR2 SYDVKM. Trimming pared 9 bases from V and 5 bases from J, leaving 20 bases between. The DNA of the CDR3 is TGTGCCAGTTTGCACGGGACTTCTGCCGACGAGCAGTACTTC. Translated, it gives CASLHGTSADEQYF.

The rearrangement joins TRBV27 to TRBJ2-1; possible D gene TRBD2, 5 bases. Germline V gene lookup returns CDR1 MNHEY and CDR2 SMNVEV (reference sequence). V lost 7 bases to trimming and J lost 1 base, with 20 bases between them. The CDR3 runs to 17 residues. This chain's CDR3 is CASIPNSVPRSYNEQFF. As DNA, the CDR3 is TGTGCCAGCATCCCTAATAGCGTACCCCGGTCCTACAATGAGCAGTTCTTC.

V and J are TRBV9 and TRBJ1-1, with no clear D. This CDR3 comprises 14 residues. Trimming removed 2 bases from V and 3 bases from J, with 11 bases in between. The germline V gene has CDR1 SGDLS and CDR2 YYNGEE. CDR3 nucleotides: TGTGCCAGCAGCGTCCACGTGGAGGACACTGAAGCTTTCTTT. Protein sequence: CASSVHVEDTEAFF.

The CDR3 DNA sequence: TGTGCCAGCAGTTTAAGTAGCGGATACTCTGGAAACACCATATATTTT. Translating it yields CASSLSSGYSGNTIYF. V gene TRBV28 combines with J gene TRBJ1-3, with D uncertain. The V end was cut by 2 bases, the J end by 0 bases, with 11 bases between. The CDR3 sequence is 16 residues long. Germline CDR1 is MDHEN and CDR2 is SYDVKM.

The chain couples TRBV7-9 to TRBJ2-1; D not resolved. This CDR3 contains 15 residues. Germline CDR1 and CDR2: SEHNR and FQNEAQ (reference sequence). V dropped 3 bases and J dropped 6 bases, with 15 bases sitting between them. The CDR3 loop is CASSLSELGSNEQFF. DNA of the CDR3: TGTGCCAGCAGCTTGAGCGAGTTGGGTTCCAATGAGCAGTTCTTC.

The chain carries TRBV7-2 and TRBJ2-5; D not certain. This CDR3 region has 12 residues. The V gene's germline CDR1 is SGHTA and CDR2 FQGNSA. V lost 5 bases and J lost 5, with 9 bases in between. The CDR3 DNA is TGTGCCAGCAGCATCCGAGAGGAGACCCAGTACTTC. Its translation is CASSIREETQYF.

The chain has TRBV7-9 and TRBJ2-1; D remains ambiguous. This CDR3 has 14 residues. V was cut by 3 bases and J by 7 bases, with 13 bases left in between. The germline V gene has CDR1 SEHNR and CDR2 FQNEAQ (reference sequence). The CDR3 bases are TGTGCCAGCAGCTTTCTAGTATTTGTAAATGAGCAGTTCTTC. Its translation: CASSFLVFVNEQFF.

This rearrangement joins TRBV3-1 (or the pseudogene TRBV3-2) to TRBJ2-3; 7 positions agree with TRBD1. In germline, CDR1 is LGHDT, CDR2 YNNKEL (reference sequence). This CDR3 is 14 amino acids long. After removal of 4 bases from V and 2 bases from J, the junction contained 3 bases not matched to a gene. Here the CDR3 reads CASSPGTDTDTQYF. For the CDR3, the DNA is TGTGCCAGCAGCCCCGGGACAGACACAGATACGCAGTATTTT.

The chain employs TRBV10-3 and TRBJ2-7; 7 positions agree with TRBD2. The J segment lost 3 bases and the V segment lost 11 bases, leaving 4 bases of the junction unmatched. This CDR3 contains 11 residues. CDR1 and CDR2 from the germline V gene are ENHRY and SYGVKD. CDR3 DNA: TGTGCCGCTGGGGGGGGCTACGAGCAGTACTTC. Its translation is CAAGGGYEQYF.

The CDR3 spells CASSPLTGQGPSPLHF. DNA for the CDR3: TGTGCCAGCAGTCCACTCACGGGGCAGGGGCCTTCACCCCTCCACTTT. The J gene is TRBJ1-6, the V gene TRBV7-6; tentative D call: TRBD1 (6 bases). The length of the CDR3 is 16 residues. V was cut by 6 bases and J by 9 bases, with 21 bases left in between. Germline V gives CDR1 SGHVS, CDR2 FNYEAQ.

The J gene is TRBJ1-3, the V gene TRBV3-1 (or the pseudogene TRBV3-2); D might be TRBD1 (6 bases). V gave up 4 bases and J gave up 8 bases, with 30 bases separating them. CDR3 length equals 19 residues. Germline V lookup: CDR1 LGHDT, CDR2 YNNKEL (reference sequence). The CDR3 region has the DNA TGTGCCAGCAGCCGAACCCTTGGGACACGACAGGCGAACTTTGACACCATATATTTT. This gives the protein CASSRTLGTRQANFDTIYF.

The chain uses TRBV30 and TRBJ1-6; D is unresolved. The V and J ends lost 5 bases and 3 bases respectively, with 8 bases between them. The CDR3 covers 13 residues. Germline V gene data show CDR1 as GTSNPN and CDR2 as SVGIG (reference sequence). CDR3 nucleotide sequence: TGTGCCTGGGGAGGTATCTATAATTCACCCCTCCACTTT. Its translation is CAWGGIYNSPLHF.

This clone was recorded only once. This chain links TRBV2 with TRBJ1-1, with a tentative D call TRBD1 (5 bases). V lost 4 bases and J lost 11, with 11 bases in between. The CDR3 has 11 residues. Germline lookup yields CDR1 SNHLY and CDR2 FYNNEI. The chain's CDR3 is CASSVGLFAFF. As DNA, the CDR3 is TGTGCCAGCAGTGTGGGACTTTTTGCTTTCTTT.

The rearrangement joins TRBV12-5 to TRBJ2-3; 12 bases align to TRBD2. The trim removed 0 bases at V and 5 bases at J, leaving 15 bases unmatched. Germline lookup yields CDR1 LGHNT and CDR2 FRNRAP. The CDR3 loop spans 20 amino acids. The CDR3 DNA follows: TGTGCTAGTGGTTTGGTTCTAGCGGGAGGGCCGGACGGTGTAATAGATACGCAGTATTTT. Translation gives CASGLVLAGGPDGVIDTQYF.

The V call is TRBV7-6, the J call TRBJ2-1; 11 bases are shared with TRBD2. The germline CDR1 and CDR2 sequences are SGHVS and FNYEAQ. The CDR3 is 15 amino acids. Unmatched junction bases numbered 2, after V lost 0 bases and J lost 7 bases. Here the CDR3 DNA reads TGTGCCAGCAGCTTAGCCTCTAGCGGGAGGAATGAGCAGTTCTTC. It specifies CASSLASSGRNEQFF.

This chain uses TRBV19 with TRBJ1-1, with 9 nucleotides matching TRBD1. The CDR3 runs to 16 residues. The V and J ends lost 5 bases and 0 bases, in that order; junction bases with no gene match: 7. Germline CDR1 and CDR2: LNHDA and SQIVND (reference sequence). CDR3 sequence reads: CASSPRTGVMNTEAFF. The CDR3 nucleotides are TGTGCCAGTAGTCCGAGGACAGGGGTCATGAACACTGAAGCTTTCTTT.

The genes are TRBV28 and TRBJ2-1; the match to TRBD1 covers 8 bases. Unmatched junction bases numbered 7, after V lost 5 bases and J lost 7 bases. Per germline, CDR1 MDHEN and CDR2 SYDVKM. This CDR3 is 14 amino acids long. Written as DNA, the CDR3 is TGTGCCAGCAGTCCTAGGACAGGGACTAATGAGCAGTTCTTC. Translating it yields CASSPRTGTNEQFF. Using reference TRBV28 and TRBJ2-1 for the parts outside the CDR3, the full variable domain is DVKVTQSSRYLVKRTGEKVFLECVQDMDHENMFWYRQDPGLGLRLIYFSYDVKMKEKGDIPEGYSVSREKKERFSLILESASTNQTSMYLCASSPRTGTNEQFFGPGTRLTVL.

As concerns this clone: A read error may account for a junction end that differs from germline. The genes are TRBV15 and TRBJ1-3; D gene uncertain. Germline CDR1 reads LNHNV; CDR2 reads YYDKDF (reference sequence). The CDR3 extends over 12 amino acids. This CDR3 reads CATSRSGDTIYF. The CDR3 DNA sequence: TGTGCCACCAGTAGAAGTGGAGACACCATATATTTT.

This chain's CDR3 is CASSQSARTGLSTDTQYF. The CDR3 region has the DNA TGCGCCAGCAGTCAATCCGCCAGGACAGGGCTCTCCACAGATACGCAGTATTTT. The chain employs TRBV23-1 and TRBJ2-3, with 8 bases that match TRBD1. TRBV23-1 is an ORF, and what it does is uncertain. CDR3 size: 18 residues. V was clipped by 0 bases and J by 2 bases; unmatched bases: 10.

The chain has TRBV7-2 and TRBJ2-1, with 9 bases aligning to TRBD2. Germline V gene data show CDR1 as SGHTA and CDR2 as FQGNSA. This CDR3 has 16 amino acids. With 8 bases clipped from V and 2 bases from J, the junction kept 10 bases outside the gene matches. CDR3 loop: CASSPYAGGPYNEQFF. CDR3 coding DNA: TGTGCCAGCTCCCCCTATGCGGGAGGGCCCTACAATGAGCAGTTCTTC.

This chain connects TRBV6-5 to TRBJ2-7; D not resolved. This CDR3 is built from 15 residues. Germline CDR1 is MNHEY and CDR2 is SVGAGI. The ends were cut back, 6 bases at V and 0 bases at J, with 15 bases in the middle. CDR3 in amino acids: CASRPTLSSSYEQYF. CDR3 sequence (DNA): TGTGCCAGCAGACCCACATTATCCAGCTCCTACGAGCAGTACTTC.

The V call is TRBV15, the J call TRBJ2-3; TRBD1 might be the D (6 bases). This CDR3 contains 16 residues. V dropped 3 bases and J dropped 0 bases, with 13 bases sitting between them. Germline values: CDR1 LNHNV, CDR2 YYDKDF (reference sequence). The CDR3 is CATSSGTGSSTDTQYF. The CDR3, as DNA: TGTGCCACCAGCAGCGGAACAGGGTCAAGCACAGATACGCAGTATTTT.